This T cell receptor (beta chain) is from a study of T cells generated in artificial thymic organoids. In its sample, this clonotype ranks as medium-sized. The antigen is unknown. The organoids combined MS5 murine stromal cells carrying human DLL1 with human hematopoietic stem and progenitor cells. FACS-sorted CD34+CD3- hematopoietic stem and progenitor cells, with residual T cells removed, seeded the organoids. Semi-nested PCR with reverse primers in the TRAC or TRBC constant regions amplified each chain separately. One entry per CDR3 protein, called by TCRdb with MiXCR from the 5' RACE reads. The sample consists of almost 5,500 distinct CDR3 sequences, less than 30% of them appearing once. Sequenced: naive CD8+ T cells grown in artificial thymic organoids from cord blood stem and progenitor cells. Regarding subset: CD3+TCRalphabeta+CD8SP T cells; for blood, CD45RO-CCR7+ naive CD8+ T cells. The receptor comes from a human donor who gave cord blood stem cells for thymic organoid culture, a cardiac surgery patient who gave postnatal thymus, or a blood donor (not recorded which).

The CDR3 is CATSDCRGHGYTF. CDR3 bases: TGTGCCACCAGTGATTGCAGGGGTCATGGCTACACCTTC. The chain has TRBV24-1 and TRBJ1-2; possibly TRBD1 for D (6 bases). This CDR3 comprises 13 residues. V gave up 2 bases and J gave up 6 bases, with 9 bases separating them. Germline CDR1 KGHDR, CDR2 SFDVKD.